Below are 30 T cell receptor beta chains sequenced from a single sample in a study of radiation and T cells in renal cell carcinoma. Clones were sequenced by immunoSEQ multiplex PCR, and TCRdb holds only the in-frame ones, with some missing. The data hold over 85,000 clones, with about four fifths observed a single time. Time point reported: baseline pretreatment blood. The treatment denotes: 15 Gy SBRT to primary tumor, nephrectomy 4 weeks later. This specimen was blood, taken from a patient whose treatment included radiotherapy and nephrectomy. The receptors come from a man aged 55 to 70 with renal cell carcinoma.

The chain has TRBV7-9 and TRBJ1-2; 7 bases map to TRBD1. Trimming cost V 4 bases and J 4 bases; bases outside gene matches: 9. Germline V gives CDR1 SEHNR, CDR2 FQNEAQ (reference sequence). The CDR3 length is 15 residues. The CDR3 nucleotides are TGTGCCAGCAGCTCTAGACAGGGAATGGTCTATGGCTACACCTTC. Amino acid sequence: CASSSRQGMVYGYTF.

The chain is built from TRBV7-9 and TRBJ2-3, with D perhaps TRBD1 or TRBD2 (6 bases each). This CDR3 is built from 18 residues. Trimming shortened V by 4 bases and J by 0 bases, and 20 bases separated the two germline ends. Germline CDR1 and CDR2: SEHNR and FQNEAQ (reference sequence). Here the CDR3 DNA reads TGTGCCAGCAGCTGGAAGGGGGGTCGCGGCCTTAGCACAGATACGCAGTATTTT. This gives the protein CASSWKGGRGLSTDTQYF.

This chain links TRBV9 with TRBJ2-4, with a weak D call TRBD2 (10 bases). CDR3 length: 19 amino acids. In germline, CDR1 is SGDLS, CDR2 YYNGEE. The V and J ends lost 3 bases and 5 bases respectively, with 27 bases between them. DNA for the CDR3: TGTGCCAGCAGCGACCACAGGGGGCAGGTTCTAGCGGGAGAAAACATTCAGTACTTC. Its protein product is CASSDHRGQVLAGENIQYF.

The J gene is TRBJ1-1, the V gene TRBV6-1; unclear D gene. Per the germline V gene, CDR1 is MNHNS and CDR2 is SASEGT. The CDR3 is 13 amino acids. Trimming left V 5 bases short and J 0 bases short, with 7 bases between. CDR3 loop: CASSSSMNTEAFF. The CDR3 nucleotides read TGTGCCAGCAGTTCTTCAATGAACACTGAAGCTTTCTTT.

The J gene is TRBJ2-1, the V gene TRBV7-3; D may be TRBD2 (6 bases). The ends were cut back, 5 bases at V and 10 bases at J, with 21 bases in the middle. This CDR3 region has 15 residues. The germline V gene encodes CDR1 SGHTA and CDR2 FQGTGA. For the CDR3, the DNA is TGTGCCAGCAGCCCGGGACTCCCACCGGAGGAGGAGCAGTTCTTC. The encoded protein is CASSPGLPPEEEQFF.

The chain combines TRBV19 with TRBJ2-2, with 9 bases that match TRBD1. V lost 8 bases and J lost 5; bases outside the gene matches: 6. Germline V gene lookup returns CDR1 LNHDA and CDR2 SQIVND (reference sequence). The CDR3 runs 14 residues. The CDR3 DNA reads as TGTGCCAGTGAACAGGGGGCGAGAACCGGGGAGCTGTTTTTT. Translated, it gives CASEQGARTGELFF. Filled out from reference TRBV19 and TRBJ2-2, the complete variable domain reads DGGITQSPKYLFRKEGQNVTLSCEQNLNHDAMYWYRQDPGQGLRLIYYSQIVNDFQKGDIAEGYSVSREKKESFPLTVTSAQKNPTAFYLCASEQGARTGELFFGEGSRLTVL.

This chain links TRBV9 with TRBJ2-1; D might be TRBD1 (5 bases). CDR1 and CDR2 (germline): SGDLS, YYNGEE. The V end was cut by 0 bases, the J end by 0 bases, with 13 bases between. The CDR3 has 17 amino acids. The CDR3 region is CASSVGQGRRSYNEQFF. The CDR3 coding sequence is TGTGCCAGCAGCGTAGGGCAGGGTAGGCGCTCCTACAATGAGCAGTTCTTC.

The V and J genes are TRBV27 and TRBJ2-3, with 11 bases fitting TRBD2. Trimming removed 5 bases from V and 2 bases from J; junction bases left unmatched: 6. The CDR3 covers 16 residues. CDR1 and CDR2 (germline): MNHEY, SMNVEV (reference sequence). CDR3 nucleotide sequence: TGTGCCAGCAGTCCACCGGGACTAGCGGACACAGATACGCAGTATTTT. This codes for CASSPPGLADTDTQYF.

V usage is TRBV21-1 and J usage is TRBJ2-7; the table calls TRBD2, which could not be checked here. TRBV21-1 is annotated as a pseudogene. This CDR3 contains 15 residues. For the CDR3, the DNA is TGTGCCAGCAGCAAAGCGGATGCGGAGAACTACGAGCAGTACTTC. This encodes CASSKADAENYEQYF.

The chain joins TRBV7-9 to TRBJ2-1, with TRBD2 identical over 10 bases. The CDR3 extends over 16 amino acids. From germline, CDR1 is SEHNR and CDR2 FQNEAQ (reference sequence). V was pared by 1 base and J by 9 bases, with 9 bases of the junction left unmatched. CDR3 sequence: CASSLGLVAGGGEQFF. Here the CDR3 DNA reads TGTGCCAGCAGCTTAGGATTGGTAGCGGGAGGCGGTGAGCAGTTCTTC.

This clone was seen a single time. The chain carries TRBV10-3 and TRBJ2-2; 10 bases are a match to TRBD2. Germline CDR1 is ENHRY and CDR2 is SYGVKD. The CDR3 contains 17 residues. V shed 10 bases and J 0 bases; nucleotides not matched to a gene: 11. The CDR3 DNA reads TGTGCCACGGCCGGGACTAGCGCTTCCGCGAACACCGGGGAGCTGTTTTTT. This gives the protein CATAGTSASANTGELFF.

This rearrangement joins TRBV10-3 to TRBJ1-2; a possible D gene is TRBD1 (6 bases). The CDR3 totals 14 residues. The V gene lost 11 bases and the J gene lost 8 bases, with 24 bases spanning the gap. Germline values: CDR1 ENHRY, CDR2 SYGVKD. CDR3 DNA: TGTGCCGGCCGCGATACAGGGAATTTAAGGGGCTACACCTTC. Translating it yields CAGRDTGNLRGYTF.

The V gene is TRBV6-5, the J gene TRBJ2-7, with D tentatively TRBD2 (5 bases). Germline values: CDR1 MNHEY, CDR2 SVGAGI. This CDR3 spans 13 amino acids. V was clipped by 6 bases and J by 6 bases, with 15 bases between them. The CDR3 protein is CASRSGLAGEQYF. The CDR3 DNA follows: TGTGCCAGCAGGTCGGGATTGGCTGGCGAGCAGTACTTC.

CDR3 region: CASSLRKGSTDTQYF. CDR3 bases: TGTGCCAGCAGCTTGCGGAAGGGTAGCACAGATACGCAGTATTTT. V and J are TRBV5-4 and TRBJ2-3; D is ambiguous. V was cut by 1 base and J by 0 bases, with 9 bases left in between. This CDR3 contains 15 residues. Germline V gene sequence: CDR1 SGHNT, CDR2 YYREEE (reference sequence).

The chain recombines TRBV19 with TRBJ1-4, with D possibly matching TRBD1 (5 bases). The germline V gene encodes CDR1 LNHDA and CDR2 SQIVND (reference sequence). V dropped 7 bases and J dropped 6 bases, with 15 bases sitting between them. The length of the CDR3 is 14 residues. The CDR3 DNA reads TGTGCCAGTATGCGGAGGGGCGCCGATGAAAAACTGTTTTTT. Translating it yields CASMRRGADEKLFF.

This clone was detected a few times. V is TRBV7-6 and J is TRBJ2-1, with TRBD2 identical over 10 bases. Germline trimming cut 5 bases from V and 0 bases from J; bases unmatched to any gene: 13. Germline CDR1 and CDR2: SGHVS and FNYEAQ. The CDR3 is made up of 19 amino acids. CDR3 DNA: TGTGCCAGCAGCCCGGGACTAGCGTTCCCCTCGAGCTCCTACAATGAGCAGTTCTTC. It encodes CASSPGLAFPSSSYNEQFF.

The rearrangement links TRBV4-2 to TRBJ1-2; D is unresolved. This CDR3 region has 14 residues. Looked up from germline, CDR1 is LGHNA and CDR2 is YNFKEQ. V was shortened by 1 base and J by 3 bases, with 9 bases between the two germline ends. The CDR3 protein is CASSQVVTDYGYTF. The CDR3 region has the DNA TGTGCCAGCAGCCAAGTGGTGACGGACTATGGCTACACCTTC.

The V and J genes are TRBV14 and TRBJ2-7; D perhaps matches TRBD1 (5 bases). Between the trimmed V and J ends, which lost 5 bases and 2 bases, there was a span of 10 bases. This CDR3 has 13 residues. The V gene's germline CDR1 is SGHDN and CDR2 FVKESK. The CDR3 nucleotides read TGTGCCAGCAGCTACCCAGGGCCCTACGAGCAGTACTTC. It translates to CASSYPGPYEQYF.

The chain is built from TRBV11-3 and TRBJ2-2, with unresolved D. The V end lost 2 bases, the J end lost 2 bases, and 3 bases lay between the germline ends. The CDR3 runs 13 residues. Germline V lookup: CDR1 SGHNT, CDR2 YENEEA. DNA of the CDR3: TGTGCCAGCAGCTTACAAAACACCGGGGAGCTGTTTTTT. Its translation is CASSLQNTGELFF.

The chain links TRBV20-1 to TRBJ2-1; D is unclear. V gave up 6 bases and J gave up 8 bases, with 11 bases separating them. CDR3 length: 11 residues. In germline, CDR1 is DFQATT, CDR2 SNEGSKA (reference sequence). CDR3 nucleotide sequence: TGCAGTGCCTCCCCGCGCCATGAGCAGTTCTTC. This gives the protein CSASPRHEQFF.

This chain links TRBV27 with TRBJ2-7; weak D call: TRBD2 (6 bases). Germline V gene sequence: CDR1 MNHEY, CDR2 SMNVEV (reference sequence). V dropped 0 bases and J dropped 2 bases, with 14 bases sitting between them. This CDR3 contains 16 residues. CDR3 DNA sequence: TGTGCCAGCAGTTTATCCCGGGACTCCCTTCCCTACGAGCAGTACTTC. The encoded protein is CASSLSRDSLPYEQYF.

This chain uses TRBV14 with TRBJ2-5; D tentatively fits TRBD1 or TRBD2 (6 bases each). Germline CDR1 reads SGHDN; CDR2 reads FVKESK. The CDR3 runs 16 residues. V gave up 4 bases and J gave up 4 bases, with 19 bases separating them. The CDR3 protein is CASSPHSSGGRETQYF. For the CDR3, the DNA is TGTGCCAGCAGCCCCCATTCTTCCGGGGGCCGAGAGACCCAGTACTTC.

The chain employs TRBV19 and TRBJ2-1; D is possibly TRBD1 (6 bases). Germline values: CDR1 LNHDA, CDR2 SQIVND (reference sequence). This CDR3 has 18 residues. Trimming stripped 10 bases from V and 6 bases from J, with 31 bases between. The CDR3 coding sequence is TGTGCCACCACCCCCCGGCCCCGGGGCCCCCGAGGGGGCAATGAGCAGTTCTTC. Translation: CATTPRPRGPRGGNEQFF.

The rearrangement uses TRBV13 and TRBJ1-5; D may be TRBD1 (6 bases). CDR3 size: 15 residues. V was trimmed by 0 bases and J by 3 bases, leaving 9 bases between them. The germline V gene encodes CDR1 PRHDT and CDR2 FYEKMQ (reference sequence). In nucleotides, the CDR3 is TGTGCCAGCAGCTTAGGACAGGGTCCCAATCAGCCCCAGCATTTT. Translated: CASSLGQGPNQPQHF. The full variable domain, rest sourced from reference TRBV13 and TRBJ1-5, is AAGVIQSPRHLIKEKRETATLKCYPIPRHDTVYWYQQGPGQDPQFLISFYEKMQSDKGSIPDRFSAQQFSDYHSELNMSSLELGDSALYFCASSLGQGPNQPQHFGDGTRLSIL.

In DNA form, the CDR3 reads TGTGCCATCAGTGAGTCCCAGGCTAATCAGCCCCAGCATTTT. This codes for CAISESQANQPQHF. The V and J genes are TRBV10-3 and TRBJ1-5; D not certain. The V gene lost 0 bases and the J gene lost 4 bases, with 7 bases spanning the gap. There are 14 residues in the CDR3. Germline-derived CDR1 and CDR2 are ENHRY and SYGVKD.

The chain recombines TRBV28 with TRBJ2-4, with 10 bases lining up with TRBD2. With 6 bases clipped from V and 1 base from J, the junction kept 15 bases outside the gene matches. Per the germline V gene, CDR1 is MDHEN and CDR2 is SYDVKM. The CDR3 contains 19 residues. This chain's CDR3 is CASSPLAGEGRLAKNIQYF. CDR3 DNA: TGTGCCAGCAGCCCCCTAGCGGGAGAGGGGCGGTTGGCCAAAAACATTCAGTACTTC.

CDR3 sequence reads: CASSSGTDFYF. CDR3 DNA sequence: TGTGCCAGCAGTTCCGGGACAGATTTCTACTTC. The V gene is TRBV6-6, the J gene TRBJ2-5; 7 bases line up with TRBD1. This CDR3 contains 11 residues. CDR1 and CDR2 (germline): MNHNY, SVGAGI (reference sequence). After removal of 4 bases from V and 14 bases from J, the junction contained 7 bases not matched to a gene.

CDR3 nucleotide sequence: TGTGCCAGCAGTGAAAGACAGGGATACTCCTACGAGCAGTACTTC. Encoded protein: CASSERQGYSYEQYF. This chain connects TRBV6-1 to TRBJ2-7, with TRBD1 matching 7 bases. This CDR3 is built from 15 residues. The ends lost 2 bases at V and 0 bases at J; junction bases unmatched: 4. CDR1 is MNHNS, CDR2 SASEGT, per germline.

Notes on this clone: Distinct nucleotide sequences in the sample also encode this CDR3. V gene TRBV19 combines with J gene TRBJ1-4, with a weak D call TRBD1 (5 bases). The CDR3 is made up of 14 amino acids. Germline lookup yields CDR1 LNHDA and CDR2 SQIVND (reference sequence). The ends were cut back, 2 bases at V and 4 bases at J, with 8 bases in the middle. In nucleotides, the CDR3 is TGTGCCAGTAGTATACCGGGACTTAATGAAAAACTGTTTTTT. Amino acids: CASSIPGLNEKLFF. The full variable domain, rest sourced from reference TRBV19 and TRBJ1-4, is DGGITQSPKYLFRKEGQNVTLSCEQNLNHDAMYWYRQDPGQGLRLIYYSQIVNDFQKGDIAEGYSVSREKKESFPLTVTSAQKNPTAFYLCASSIPGLNEKLFFGSGTQLSVL.

This clone was recorded once. The gene calls are TRBV14 and TRBJ1-3; D is undetermined. Trimming stripped 2 bases from V and 2 bases from J, with 10 bases between. The germline gives CDR1 SGHDN, CDR2 FVKESK. The CDR3 length is 15 residues. The CDR3 coding sequence is TGTGCCAGCAGCCAATTTGGGAGGGCTGGAAACACCATATATTTT. Protein sequence: CASSQFGRAGNTIYF.